Reported below is one T cell receptor beta chain. The data are from a study of blood T cell repertoires in COVID-19. The overall study: Sources were T cells, B-cell-depleted T cells, or PBMCs; the material itself was cDNA or gDNA.

This CDR3 is built from 15 residues. CDR1 is LNHDA, CDR2 SQIVND, per germline (reference sequence). V lost 0 bases and J lost 7, with 10 bases in between. Authors' analysis steps: The authors estimated nucleated cell counts from reference gene primer amplification. Sequencing was performed with immunoSEQ multiplex PCR; in TCRdb, only in-frame clones are kept and a portion is missing. V and J calls and clone size are as listed in that table; D and trimming were resolved from the DNA. The data contain roughly 220,000 clones, roughly four fifths of them seen just once; the ten biggest clones take up 6.5% to 9.5%.

The sample consisted of peripheral blood. The rearrangement uses TRBV19 and TRBJ1-6; possible D gene TRBD1, 5 bases. This clonotype originated in a woman of 80 years or more with COVID-19, enrolled during active disease. CDR3 sequence: CASSIDRKGNSPLHF. CDR3 sequence (DNA): TGTGCCAGTAGTATAGATCGAAAGGGGAATTCACCCCTCCACTTT.